This T cell receptor (beta chain) was sequenced during a study of post-analysis software for immune sequencing data. Turning to the study itself: Relapsing-remitting, secondary progressive and progressive-relapsing courses of multiple sclerosis were included.

Regarding this clonotype: No antigen is known for it.

The CDR3 is 13 amino acids. Germline-derived CDR1 and CDR2 are LGHDT and YNNKEL (reference sequence). Trimming shortened V by 5 bases and J by 7 bases, and 12 bases separated the two germline ends. General observations from the study: Controls significantly exceeded multiple sclerosis patients in normalized Chao1 diversity. Samples from one preparation batch, clustered by F measure, grouped strongly together. Among roughly 5 TRBV segments more frequent in patients than controls were TRBV5-6, TRBV5-1 and TRBV20-1.

Libraries were made from TCR beta cDNA, and they carried unique molecular identifiers. Researchers reported around 510,000 cDNA molecules coming from roughly 0.93 to 9.6 million T cells. TCRdb processed the PCR reads anew with MiXCR; each CDR3 protein has one entry. The sample has more than 450,000 distinct CDR3 sequences; less than 40% are singletons. The gene calls are TRBV3-1 and TRBJ1-5; possible D gene TRBD1, 6 bases. This sequence originates from a girl under 18 with multiple sclerosis. Sequencing was done on a sample of blood. This chain's CDR3 is CASSASGEQPQHF. The DNA for the CDR3 is TGTGCCAGCAGCGCCTCAGGGGAACAGCCCCAGCATTTT.